The T cell receptor beta chain described here comes from a study of regulatory T cells in long-lasting Graves disease. Findings and caveats of the study: Persistent patients shared 2,741 public clonotypes among themselves. Newly diagnosed patients shared fewer, at under 1,000. TRBV28 was favored in persistent disease, as were TRBJ1-2 and TRBJ2-5.

Turning to this clonotype: The target antigen is unknown.

V shed 2 bases and J shed 1 base, with 13 bases lying between them. The CDR3 spans 16 residues. In germline, CDR1 is MNHEY, CDR2 SVGAGI. Specified time point: persistent/refractory GD, antithyroid drugs over 5 years with positive TRAb. PBMCs provided the RNA from which the TCR library was made. It was an endocrinology department in Xi'an, China, that provided the patients. Both iRepertoire HTBI primers and Arm-PCR of CDR3 regions were used to build the TCR beta libraries. TCRdb processed the multiplex PCR reads anew with MiXCR; each CDR3 protein has one entry. Of some 300,000 distinct CDR3 sequences in the sample, roughly 21% were seen once.

The sample in question was peripheral blood mononuclear cells (PBMCs), obtained when the disease was refractory, from a patient treated with antithyroid drugs. The sequence derives from a female donor with Graves disease. The chain couples TRBV6-5 to TRBJ2-3; D might be TRBD1 (6 bases). CDR3 coding DNA: TGTGCCAGCAGTTACGGTGGGGGCGCGGGCACAGATACGCAGTATTTT. Translated, it gives CASSYGGGAGTDTQYF.